This passage covers 8 T cell receptor beta chains from one sample sequenced in a study of Graves' ophthalmopathy and Graves' hyperthyroidism. Amplification targeted the TCR beta CDR3 regions, with RNA transcripts as the source material. RT-PCR was first run with HTBI primers, then multiplex PCR in a second round. TCRdb ran MiXCR on the multiplex PCR reads and lists one entry per CDR3 protein. The table records fewer than 350,000 distinct CDR3 sequences, 17% of them present only once. The sequenced sample consisted of peripheral blood. These receptors all come from an adult man with Graves' ophthalmopathy.

In its sample, this clonotype was seen many times. This chain joins TRBV2 and TRBJ1-5; 10 bases line up with TRBD1. V was clipped by 2 bases and J by 2 bases; unmatched bases: 9. Germline assignment: CDR1 SNHLY and CDR2 FYNNEI. The CDR3 is 18 amino acids. The CDR3 DNA follows: TGTGCCAGCAGTGAAAGGAGGAGGGACAGGGGAGGCAATCAGCCCCAGCATTTT. Protein sequence: CASSERRRDRGGNQPQHF.

This clonotype was counted many times. The chain employs TRBV6-5 and TRBJ2-4; TRBD2 matches 11 bases. Trimming cost V 7 bases and J 5 bases; bases outside gene matches: 7. Germline CDR1 reads MNHEY; CDR2 reads SVGAGI. CDR3 length equals 15 residues. The CDR3 here is CASMAGTSGQNIQYF. The CDR3 nucleotides read TGTGCCAGCATGGCCGGGACTAGCGGCCAAAACATTCAGTACTTC.

This clonotype was observed at least ten times. This chain's CDR3 is CASSQLQGTGELFF. The CDR3 region has the DNA TGTGCCAGCAGTCAACTACAGGGTACCGGGGAGCTGTTTTTT. The chain couples TRBV12-3 or TRBV12-4 to TRBJ2-2; D might be TRBD1 (6 bases). CDR3 length: 14 amino acids. Trimming removed 5 bases from V and 5 bases from J, with 12 bases in between.

This clonotype appeared many times. The chain joins TRBV28 to TRBJ1-5, with 7 bases fitting TRBD1. From germline, CDR1 is MDHEN and CDR2 SYDVKM. With 5 bases clipped from V and 3 bases from J, the junction kept 7 bases outside the gene matches. There are 15 residues in the CDR3. Here the CDR3 DNA reads TGTGCCAGCAGTCGACAGGGAGGGAACAATCAGCCCCAGCATTTT. Translating it yields CASSRQGGNNQPQHF.

This clonotype was seen at least ten times. The V call is TRBV19, the J call TRBJ2-5, with 8 positions matching TRBD2. The CDR3 loop spans 16 amino acids. From germline, CDR1 is LNHDA and CDR2 SQIVND (reference sequence). Trimming took 4 bases from V and 4 from J; bases not matched to a gene: 11. CDR3 nucleotide sequence: TGTGCCAGTAGTACCCCAGCGGGGGCAGGAGGAGAGACCCAGTACTTC. Encoded protein: CASSTPAGAGGETQYF. Looking up the rest from reference TRBV19 and TRBJ2-5 gives the full variable domain: DGGITQSPKYLFRKEGQNVTLSCEQNLNHDAMYWYRQDPGQGLRLIYYSQIVNDFQKGDIAEGYSVSREKKESFPLTVTSAQKNPTAFYLCASSTPAGAGGETQYFGPGTRLLVL.

Concerning this clonotype: A read error may be the cause here, since a much bigger clone is one base away. The rearrangement links TRBV7-8 to TRBJ1-2; D is unclear. The germline V gene has CDR1 SGHVS and CDR2 FQNEAQ. CDR3 length: 15 amino acids. In DNA form, the CDR3 reads TGTGTCAGCAGCTCCACCCAAAATCCAAACTATGGCTACACCTTC. This codes for CVSSSTQNPNYGYTF.

This clonotype has at least ten counts. The chain has TRBV7-3 and TRBJ2-2; 8 nucleotides align to TRBD2. Looked up from germline, CDR1 is SGHTA and CDR2 is FQGTGA. The J segment lost 7 bases and the V segment lost 3 bases, leaving 10 bases of the junction unmatched. This CDR3 has 16 residues. CDR3 nucleotides: TGTGCCAGCAGCTTCTATCCGGGACTAGAGGGCGGGGAGCTGTTTTTT. Its translation is CASSFYPGLEGGELFF.

This clonotype was found many times. The chain uses TRBV20-1 and TRBJ2-6; D gene ambiguous. The CDR3 length is 15 residues. Germline V gene sequence: CDR1 DFQATT, CDR2 SNEGSKA (reference sequence). V was shortened by 0 bases and J by 0 bases, with 6 bases between the two germline ends. The CDR3 loop is CSARDTDSGANVLTF. In DNA form, the CDR3 reads TGCAGTGCTAGAGATACAGACTCTGGGGCCAACGTCCTGACTTTC.